These 24 T cell receptor beta chains came from one sample sequenced in a study of T cells after yellow fever vaccination. TCRdb processed the 5' RACE reads anew with MiXCR; each CDR3 protein has one entry. The sample has about 260,000 distinct CDR3 sequences; approximately 12% are singletons. Sequencing used CD4+ T cells sorted from PBMCs, obtained 45 days after the yellow fever booster vaccination. The source is a man under 40 who received the YFV17D yellow fever vaccine.

In this sample, this clonotype turned up many times. The chain recombines TRBV19 with TRBJ1-1, with 8 nucleotides matching TRBD1. The CDR3 is 14 amino acids. CDR1 is LNHDA, CDR2 SQIVND, per germline (reference sequence). V lost 6 bases and J lost 5; bases outside the gene matches: 8. The chain's CDR3 is CASRGDRGRTEAFF. The CDR3 DNA reads TGTGCCAGTAGAGGAGACAGGGGCAGGACTGAAGCTTTCTTT.

In its sample, this clonotype was seen a few times. This chain uses TRBV4-3 with TRBJ2-2; D may be TRBD2 (6 bases). The CDR3 has 14 residues. The germline gives CDR1 LGHNA, CDR2 YSLEER. The V end was cut by 6 bases, the J end by 4 bases, with 12 bases between. CDR3 amino acids: CASRLLTSTGELFF. CDR3 DNA sequence: TGCGCCAGCAGACTTTTGACTAGCACCGGGGAGCTGTTTTTT.

The V call is TRBV7-3, the J call TRBJ1-5, with a tentative D call TRBD1 (6 bases). The CDR3 is 19 residues long. Trimming shortened V by 3 bases and J by 2 bases, and 23 bases separated the two germline ends. CDR1 is SGHTA and CDR2 is FQGTGA in the germline V gene. CDR3 sequence: CASSFTPEGELSGNQPQHF. CDR3 bases: TGTGCCAGCAGCTTCACACCAGAGGGGGAGTTAAGCGGCAATCAGCCCCAGCATTTT.

In DNA, the CDR3 is TGTGCCAGCAGCTTAACCCCGGCTGGAAACACCATATATTTT. Protein sequence: CASSLTPAGNTIYF. This chain joins TRBV7-2 and TRBJ1-3; no definite D call. The CDR3 contains 14 residues. Trimming left V 2 bases short and J 2 bases short, with 7 bases between. The V gene's germline CDR1 is SGHTA and CDR2 FQGNSA.

This clonotype was detected a few times. The chain joins TRBV25-1 to TRBJ2-3; the match to TRBD2 covers 12 bases. CDR3 length equals 19 residues. Losses at the gene ends were 4 bases for V and 3 bases for J; bases not matched to a gene: 14. In germline, CDR1 is MGHDK, CDR2 SYGVNS. Here the CDR3 reads CASSGASGRAVSVTDTQYF. The CDR3 DNA reads as TGTGCCAGCAGTGGTGCTAGCGGGAGGGCTGTGTCGGTTACAGATACGCAGTATTTT.

The chain carries TRBV5-1 and TRBJ2-1; TRBD2 matches at 15 bases. Germline assignment: CDR1 SGHRS and CDR2 YFSETQ. This CDR3 spans 18 amino acids. The junction had 8 bases not matched to a gene; V was cut back by 2 bases and J by 5 bases. This CDR3 reads CASSFTGTSGRLNNEQFF. CDR3 coding DNA: TGCGCCAGCAGCTTCACCGGGACTAGCGGGAGGTTAAACAATGAGCAGTTCTTC. Variable domain in full (rest from reference TRBV5-1 and TRBJ2-1): KAGVTQTPRYLIKTRGQQVTLSCSPISGHRSVSWYQQTPGQGLQFLFEYFSETQRNKGNFPGRFSGRQFSNSRSEMNVSTLELGDSALYLCASSFTGTSGRLNNEQFFGPGTRLTVL.

This clonotype has just a few counts. CDR3 in amino acids: CSARYSANTGELFF. CDR3 DNA: TGCAGTGCTAGGTACTCGGCGAACACCGGGGAGCTGTTTTTT. The rearrangement links TRBV20-1 to TRBJ2-2; D ambiguous. Trimming left V 3 bases short and J 0 bases short, with 8 bases between. This CDR3 region has 14 residues. Germline CDR1 is DFQATT and CDR2 is SNEGSKA (reference sequence).

This clonotype was picked up a small number of times. The rearrangement uses TRBV5-1 and TRBJ1-2; no reliable D call. CDR1 SGHRS and CDR2 YFSETQ come from the germline V gene. V lost 5 bases and J lost 2, with 13 bases in between. The CDR3 covers 14 residues. In DNA form, the CDR3 reads TGCGCCAGCAGTACAAGGGCCGGGAACTATGGCTACACCTTC. It is translated as CASSTRAGNYGYTF.

This clonotype showed up just a few times. V is TRBV15 and J is TRBJ2-1; D is perhaps TRBD2 (6 bases). This CDR3 spans 15 amino acids. The germline gives CDR1 LNHNV, CDR2 YYDKDF (reference sequence). V lost 1 base, J lost 2 bases, and 9 bases lay in between. CDR3 region: CATSRVADPYNEQFF. As DNA, the CDR3 is TGTGCCACCAGCAGAGTAGCGGACCCCTACAATGAGCAGTTCTTC.

The chain combines TRBV15 with TRBJ1-1, with D tentatively TRBD1 (5 bases). The CDR3 loop spans 13 amino acids. Trimming took 5 bases from V and 5 from J, leaving 12 bases between them. CDR1 and CDR2 from the germline V gene are LNHNV and YYDKDF (reference sequence). For the CDR3, the DNA is TGTGCCACCAGCCTCGTTGGGGGGACTGAAGCTTTCTTT. Translating gives CATSLVGGTEAFF.

This clonotype was detected only a few times. The V gene is TRBV3-1, the J gene TRBJ2-7, with 8 bases lining up with TRBD1. The CDR3 contains 13 residues. V lost 4 bases to trimming and J lost 7 bases; unmatched junction nucleotides: 6. The germline V gene encodes CDR1 LGHDT and CDR2 YNNKEL (reference sequence). The CDR3 protein is CASSLIRGREQYF. The DNA for the CDR3 is TGTGCCAGCAGCCTTATCAGGGGGCGTGAGCAGTACTTC.

Notes on this clonotype: Since no conserved phenylalanine or tryptophan closes the CDR3, a read error is the likely cause. This chain joins TRBV11-3 and TRBJ2-7; TRBD2 might be the D (5 bases). The V end was cut by 1 base, the J end by 5 bases, with 12 bases between. Germline V gene sequence: CDR1 SGHNT, CDR2 YENEEA. This CDR3 has 14 amino acids. The DNA of the CDR3 is TGTGCCAGCAGCTTAGGAGGGAGCTTCAACGAGCAGTACTCC. Protein sequence: CASSLGGSFNEQYS.

V usage is TRBV7-2 and J usage is TRBJ2-1; 10 positions match TRBD2. V lost 2 bases, J lost 3 bases, and 7 bases stayed unmatched. Germline CDR1 reads SGHTA; CDR2 reads FQGNSA. The CDR3 loop spans 17 amino acids. CDR3 bases: TGTGCCAGCAGCTTAACGGCTAGCGGGAGTCTCTACAATGAGCAGTTCTTC. The encoded protein is CASSLTASGSLYNEQFF.

The rearrangement joins TRBV12-3 or TRBV12-4 to TRBJ2-2; the D gene is possibly TRBD1 (6 bases). Trimming removed 6 bases from V and 7 bases from J, with 15 bases in between. The CDR3 totals 14 residues. The DNA of the CDR3 is TGTGCCAGCAGGACACAGGGTTCGAACGGGGAGCTGTTTTTT. It is translated as CASRTQGSNGELFF.

The chain has TRBV12-3 or TRBV12-4 and TRBJ2-3; either TRBD1 or TRBD2 may supply D (5 bases each). This CDR3 is built from 14 residues. The V end lost 3 bases, the J end lost 4 bases, and 11 bases lay between the germline ends. CDR3 in amino acids: CASSLGDRSDTQYF. As DNA, the CDR3 is TGTGCCAGCAGTTTGGGGGACCGTTCAGATACGCAGTATTTT.

The CDR3 region is CASSLSVAGDYYEQYF. In DNA, the CDR3 is TGTGCCAGCAGTTTATCCGTAGCGGGAGATTACTACGAGCAGTACTTC. The chain uses TRBV27 and TRBJ2-7; TRBD2 matches 9 bases. This CDR3 has 16 residues. Germline CDR1 reads MNHEY; CDR2 reads SMNVEV (reference sequence). Trimming removed 0 bases from V and 3 bases from J; junction bases left unmatched: 6.

This clonotype showed up just a few times. The chain employs TRBV4-3 and TRBJ1-2, with 9 positions matching TRBD1. The germline V gene has CDR1 LGHNA and CDR2 YSLEER. CDR3 length equals 16 residues. With 0 bases clipped from V and 8 bases from J, the junction kept 10 bases outside the gene matches. CDR3 loop: CASSQEPGQGVYGYTF. CDR3 bases: TGCGCCAGCAGCCAAGAACCGGGACAGGGCGTGTACGGCTACACCTTC.

The chain employs TRBV11-1 and TRBJ2-7; D tentatively reads TRBD1 or TRBD2 (6 bases each). Germline-derived CDR1 and CDR2 are SGHAT and FQDESV (reference sequence). V was clipped by 0 bases and J by 2 bases, with 20 bases between them. The CDR3 spans 18 residues. The CDR3 nucleotides are TGTGCCAGCAGCTTAGCCCTAAGGGGGGCAGGGAAGACCTACGAGCAGTACTTC. Amino acids: CASSLALRGAGKTYEQYF.

This clonotype came up a few times. The chain combines TRBV7-9 with TRBJ1-2; D is uncertain. The CDR3 totals 12 residues. Germline-derived CDR1 and CDR2 are SEHNR and FQNEAQ (reference sequence). The V gene lost 2 bases and the J gene lost 5 bases, with 6 bases spanning the gap. The CDR3 here is CASSLTLYGYTF. The CDR3 nucleotides read TGTGCCAGCAGCTTAACCCTGTATGGCTACACCTTC.

CDR3 nucleotides: TGCAGTGCCTTGGGACCCTACGAGCAGTACTTC. Its protein is CSALGPYEQYF. J is TRBJ2-7 and V is TRBV20-1, with D perhaps matching TRBD1 or TRBD2 (5 bases each). The CDR3 has 11 residues. Germline lookup yields CDR1 DFQATT and CDR2 SNEGSKA (reference sequence). The V and J ends lost 6 bases and 2 bases respectively, with 8 bases between them.

This clonotype was observed a single time. CDR3 sequence reads: CASSELGSYNEQFF. In DNA form, the CDR3 reads TGTGCCAGCAGTGAACTAGGGTCCTACAATGAGCAGTTCTTC. The gene calls are TRBV25-1 and TRBJ2-1; D unclear. Germline V gives CDR1 MGHDK, CDR2 SYGVNS. Trimming cost V 2 bases and J 1 base, with 6 bases left between them. The CDR3 has 14 residues.

There are a few counts of this clonotype. The V gene is TRBV29-1, the J gene TRBJ2-2; 8 nucleotides agree with TRBD2. J was trimmed by 4 bases and V by 3 bases; bases with no gene match: 1. This CDR3 contains 13 residues. Germline-derived CDR1 and CDR2 are SQVTM and ANQGSEA. The CDR3 protein is CSVDGGGTGELFF. The CDR3 DNA reads as TGCAGCGTTGACGGGGGGGGCACCGGGGAGCTGTTTTTT.

This chain connects TRBV7-2 to TRBJ2-7; 7 bases are a match to TRBD2. Trimming at V came to 6 bases and at J to 2 bases, leaving 16 bases not matched to a gene. The CDR3 is made up of 17 amino acids. Per the germline V gene, CDR1 is SGHTA and CDR2 is FQGNSA. The chain's CDR3 is CASSSPRASGKTYEQYF. CDR3 coding DNA: TGTGCCAGCAGTTCCCCGCGCGCTAGCGGAAAAACCTACGAGCAGTACTTC.

The rearrangement uses TRBV7-3 and TRBJ1-6, with no clear D. Germline CDR1 and CDR2: SGHTA and FQGTGA. This CDR3 region has 13 residues. Deletions cut 1 base from V and 8 bases from J, with 6 bases between. The CDR3 here is CASSLMLHSPLHF. CDR3 nucleotides: TGTGCCAGCAGCTTAATGTTACATTCACCCCTCCACTTT.